These 23 T cell receptor beta chains originate from one sample sequenced in a study of cytomegalovirus exposure and HLA in healthy donors. The PCR ran on 60 Vbeta and 13 Jbeta primers. Generated by immunoSEQ multiplex PCR, the TCRdb table keeps only in-frame clones and is missing some. In the table there are some 150,000 clones, about 80% of which are singletons. The sequenced sample consisted of PBMCs. Receptors were obtained from a man aged 35-49 years in good health and CMV-seronegative.

The chain is built from TRBV14 and TRBJ1-2; the D is unclear. CDR1 and CDR2 from the germline V gene are SGHDN and FVKESK. This CDR3 has 16 amino acids. The ends were cut back, 3 bases at V and 7 bases at J, with 21 bases in the middle. The DNA for the CDR3 is TGTGCCAGCAGCCATTTACTGGGAGACCTAGCGGGTGGCTACACCTTC. The encoded protein is CASSHLLGDLAGGYTF.

This chain joins TRBV11-3 and TRBJ2-5; tentatively, D is TRBD1 (6 bases). In germline, CDR1 is SGHNT, CDR2 YENEEA. V lost 1 base, J lost 4 bases, and 7 bases lay in between. CDR3 length: 13 amino acids. The CDR3 DNA reads TGTGCCAGCAGCTTAGTCAGGGGAGAGACCCAGTACTTC. Translating it yields CASSLVRGETQYF.

The rearrangement joins TRBV5-4 to TRBJ2-7; maybe TRBD1 (5 bases). V dropped 4 bases and J dropped 3 bases, with 17 bases sitting between them. CDR3 length: 15 residues. Germline V gene lookup returns CDR1 SGHNT and CDR2 YYREEE (reference sequence). Here the CDR3 DNA reads TGTGCCAGCAGCCTAGGGGAATTGGCTGTCTACGAGCAGTACTTC. Residues: CASSLGELAVYEQYF.

This sequence joins TRBV5-6 and TRBJ2-2; TRBD1 matches at 9 bases. The CDR3 has 16 amino acids. CDR1 is SGHDT and CDR2 is YYEEEE in the germline V gene. J lost 2 bases, V lost 2 bases, and 4 bases had no gene match. CDR3 in amino acids: CASSFGQGLNTGELFF. CDR3 bases: TGTGCCAGCAGCTTTGGACAGGGGCTCAACACCGGGGAGCTGTTTTTT.

The J gene is TRBJ2-3, the V gene TRBV19, with 11 bases fitting TRBD2. J was trimmed by 0 bases and V by 6 bases; bases with no gene match: 2. Germline V CDR1 and CDR2: LNHDA, SQIVND (reference sequence). The CDR3 contains 15 residues. The CDR3 DNA reads as TGTGCCAGTAGGTTAGCGGGAGGGAGCACAGATACGCAGTATTTT. Residues: CASRLAGGSTDTQYF.

V gene TRBV6-5 combines with J gene TRBJ2-7; 10 bases agree with TRBD2. The CDR3 contains 14 residues. The J segment lost 4 bases and the V segment lost 8 bases, leaving 8 bases of the junction unmatched. Germline V gene data show CDR1 as MNHEY and CDR2 as SVGAGI. CDR3 sequence reads: CASRRGLANYEQYF. The CDR3 coding sequence is TGTGCCAGCCGGCGGGGACTAGCGAATTACGAGCAGTACTTC.

Turning to this clone: The same CDR3 can be traced to other DNA sequences in this sample. The V call is TRBV4-2, the J call TRBJ1-4; 8 positions match TRBD1. Looked up from germline, CDR1 is LGHNA and CDR2 is YNFKEQ. The CDR3 loop spans 19 amino acids. With 3 bases clipped from V and 2 bases from J, the junction kept 14 bases outside the gene matches. The CDR3 here is CASSQEVRTGRGTNEKLFF. CDR3 nucleotides: TGTGCCAGCAGCCAGGAAGTCCGGACAGGGCGAGGCACTAATGAAAAACTGTTTTTT.

This chain joins TRBV18 and TRBJ2-5, with 7 bases aligning to TRBD1. V shed 5 bases and J 7 bases; nucleotides not matched to a gene: 7. CDR1 and CDR2 from the germline V gene are KGHSH and LQKENI. The CDR3 totals 13 residues. The CDR3: CASSMDRLGTQYF. The CDR3 bases are TGTGCCAGCTCAATGGACAGGCTCGGGACCCAGTACTTC.

The chain couples TRBV19 to TRBJ2-1; tentative D call: TRBD2 (5 bases). The CDR3 sequence is 12 residues long. Trimming took 5 bases from V and 7 from J, leaving 9 bases between them. Germline CDR1 and CDR2: LNHDA and SQIVND (reference sequence). The CDR3 here is CASSERENEQFF. CDR3 bases: TGTGCCAGTAGTGAAAGGGAGAATGAGCAGTTCTTC.

The chain carries TRBV28 and TRBJ2-2; D unresolved. CDR1 is MDHEN, CDR2 SYDVKM, per germline. The CDR3 consists of 13 residues. Trimming took 10 bases from V and 3 from J, leaving 12 bases between them. The CDR3 nucleotides are TGTGCCACCCGCAGGCTTGACACCGGGGAGCTGTTTTTT. As protein: CATRRLDTGELFF.

V usage is TRBV27 and J usage is TRBJ2-7; D might be TRBD1 (5 bases). This CDR3 contains 12 residues. V dropped 3 bases and J dropped 7 bases, with 10 bases sitting between them. Looked up from germline, CDR1 is MNHEY and CDR2 is SMNVEV (reference sequence). CDR3 amino acids: CASSFMAGEQYF. CDR3 DNA: TGTGCCAGCAGTTTTATGGCAGGGGAGCAGTACTTC.

The rearrangement joins TRBV28 to TRBJ2-3; TRBD2 aligns across 14 bases. Trimming at V came to 2 bases and at J to 2 bases, leaving 12 bases not matched to a gene. The germline V gene encodes CDR1 MDHEN and CDR2 SYDVKM. There are 20 residues in the CDR3. This chain's CDR3 is CASSLDFRRGLAGVTDTQYF. Here the CDR3 DNA reads TGTGCCAGCAGTTTAGATTTTCGCCGGGGACTAGCGGGGGTCACAGATACGCAGTATTTT.

The genes are TRBV6-5 and TRBJ2-2, with 7 bases aligning to TRBD2. Germline CDR1 reads MNHEY; CDR2 reads SVGAGI. This CDR3 comprises 15 residues. The trim removed 4 bases at V and 4 bases at J, leaving 6 bases unmatched. In DNA form, the CDR3 reads TGTGCCAGCAGTTCACGGGACTACTCCACCGGGGAGCTGTTTTTT. Translated, it gives CASSSRDYSTGELFF.

The chain joins TRBV10-3 to TRBJ1-4; TRBD1 might be the D (6 bases). V was trimmed by 8 bases and J by 8 bases, leaving 21 bases between them. The V gene's germline CDR1 is ENHRY and CDR2 SYGVKD. The CDR3 covers 15 residues. CDR3 amino acids: CAISEGTGSREKLFF. CDR3 nucleotide sequence: TGTGCCATCTCTGAGGGCACAGGGTCACGGGAAAAACTGTTTTTT.

This clone was recorded once. This chain uses TRBV9 with TRBJ2-1; 8 nucleotides agree with TRBD2. CDR1 SGDLS and CDR2 YYNGEE come from the germline V gene. CDR3 length: 15 amino acids. The ends lost 0 bases at V and 6 bases at J; junction bases unmatched: 5. The CDR3 is CASSVGGLGGNEQFF. As DNA, the CDR3 is TGTGCCAGCAGCGTAGGGGGACTAGGGGGCAATGAGCAGTTCTTC.

The gene calls are TRBV25-1 and TRBJ2-2; D gene uncertain. V lost 6 bases to trimming and J lost 5 bases, with 7 bases between them. The length of the CDR3 is 12 residues. In germline, CDR1 is MGHDK, CDR2 SYGVNS. The CDR3 DNA reads TGTGCCAGCAGAGCCTTAACCGGGGAGCTGTTTTTT. Its translation: CASRALTGELFF.

This rearrangement joins TRBV18 to TRBJ2-1; D may be TRBD2 (5 bases). Germline V lookup: CDR1 KGHSH, CDR2 LQKENI. Trimming stripped 0 bases from V and 8 bases from J, with 11 bases between. The CDR3 consists of 14 residues. CDR3 region: CASSPPTAGDEQFF. CDR3 DNA: TGTGCCAGCTCACCACCGACCGCCGGGGATGAGCAGTTCTTC.

J is TRBJ2-7 and V is TRBV27; 8 nucleotides line up with TRBD1. The CDR3 sequence is 13 residues long. The germline gives CDR1 MNHEY, CDR2 SMNVEV (reference sequence). The J segment lost 2 bases and the V segment lost 5 bases, leaving 2 bases of the junction unmatched. The CDR3 DNA follows: TGTGCCAGCAGTAGACAGGGGACCTACGAGCAGTACTTC. This sequence encodes CASSRQGTYEQYF.

This chain connects TRBV2 to TRBJ2-3; 7 positions match TRBD2. Per germline, CDR1 SNHLY and CDR2 FYNNEI. Trimming cost V 3 bases and J 4 bases; bases outside gene matches: 7. The CDR3 runs to 15 residues. The CDR3 here is CASSETLAAPDTQYF. Written as DNA, the CDR3 is TGTGCCAGCAGTGAGACCCTAGCGGCTCCAGATACGCAGTATTTT.

V is TRBV19 and J is TRBJ2-3; 7 positions agree with TRBD2. Germline-derived CDR1 and CDR2 are LNHDA and SQIVND (reference sequence). V shed 10 bases, J shed 2 bases, and the junction held 6 bases outside the gene matches. This CDR3 is built from 13 residues. The CDR3 DNA follows: TGTGCCACCTCAGCGGGATCCACAGATACGCAGTATTTT. Residues: CATSAGSTDTQYF.

The CDR3 here is CASSPQGLAGELFF. CDR3 DNA: TGTGCCAGCAGCCCACAGGGTCTCGCCGGGGAGCTGTTTTTT. The V and J genes are TRBV7-2 and TRBJ2-2; possible D gene TRBD1, 6 bases. The V gene's germline CDR1 is SGHTA and CDR2 FQGNSA. Trimming pared 5 bases from V and 6 bases from J, leaving 13 bases between. The CDR3 covers 14 residues.

This chain connects TRBV7-9 to TRBJ1-5; D unclear. V lost 1 base, J lost 3 bases, and 7 bases lay in between. Germline lookup yields CDR1 SEHNR and CDR2 FQNEAQ (reference sequence). This CDR3 comprises 14 residues. CDR3 DNA sequence: TGTGCCAGCAGCTTAGTACAGATCAATCAGCCCCAGCATTTT. This gives the protein CASSLVQINQPQHF.

This sequence joins TRBV7-6 and TRBJ2-7; perhaps TRBD2 as D (7 bases). V was cut by 3 bases and J by 5 bases, with 11 bases left in between. The CDR3 has 13 residues. In germline, CDR1 is SGHVS, CDR2 FNYEAQ. CDR3 loop: CASSFGGLNEQYF. The CDR3 DNA follows: TGTGCCAGCAGCTTCGGGGGGCTTAACGAGCAGTACTTC. The full variable domain, its missing parts supplied by reference TRBV7-6 and TRBJ2-7, is GAGVSQSPRYKVTKRGQDVALRCDPISGHVSLYWYRQALGQGPEFLTYFNYEAQQDKSGLPNDRFSAERPEGSISTLTIQRTEQRDSAMYRCASSFGGLNEQYFGPGTRLTVT.